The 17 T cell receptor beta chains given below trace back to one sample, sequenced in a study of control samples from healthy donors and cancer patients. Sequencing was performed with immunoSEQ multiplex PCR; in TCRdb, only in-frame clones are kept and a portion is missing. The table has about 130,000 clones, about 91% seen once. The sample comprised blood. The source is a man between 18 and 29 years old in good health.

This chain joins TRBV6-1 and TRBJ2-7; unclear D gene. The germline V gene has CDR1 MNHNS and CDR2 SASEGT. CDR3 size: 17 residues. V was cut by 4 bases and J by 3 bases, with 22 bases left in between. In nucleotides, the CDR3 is TGTGCCAGCAGTGCAAAGGCCTACTCTGGACGGCTCTACGAGCAGTACTTC. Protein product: CASSAKAYSGRLYEQYF.

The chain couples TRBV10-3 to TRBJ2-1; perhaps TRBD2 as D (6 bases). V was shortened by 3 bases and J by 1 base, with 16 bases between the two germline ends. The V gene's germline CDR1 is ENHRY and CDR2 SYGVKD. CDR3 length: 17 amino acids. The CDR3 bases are TGTGCCATCAGTGACTTATGGGGGGAGCGGTCCTACAATGAGCAGTTCTTC. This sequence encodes CAISDLWGERSYNEQFF.

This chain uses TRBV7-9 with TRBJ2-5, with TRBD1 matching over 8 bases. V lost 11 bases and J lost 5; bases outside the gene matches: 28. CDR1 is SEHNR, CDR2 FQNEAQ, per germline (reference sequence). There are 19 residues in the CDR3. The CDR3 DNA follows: TGTGCCGCCACGGCGGCAGGGGGCTCAGGAGTGGTAGGCTGGGAGACCCAGTACTTC. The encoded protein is CAATAAGGSGVVGWETQYF.

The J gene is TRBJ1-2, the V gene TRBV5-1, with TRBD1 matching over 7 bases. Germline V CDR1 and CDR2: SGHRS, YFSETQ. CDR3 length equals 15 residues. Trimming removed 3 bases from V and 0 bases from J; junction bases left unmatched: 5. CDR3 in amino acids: CASSSLTGTNYGYTF. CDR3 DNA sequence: TGCGCCAGCAGCTCCCTGACAGGGACTAACTATGGCTACACCTTC.

CDR3 loop: CASSLPSNTGELFF. CDR3 DNA: TGTGCCAGCAGCCTCCCATCCAACACCGGGGAGCTGTTTTTT. The chain joins TRBV3-1 (or the pseudogene TRBV3-2) to TRBJ2-2; no clear D gene. Trimming took 4 bases from V and 2 from J, leaving 8 bases between them. This CDR3 region has 14 residues. Germline V CDR1 and CDR2: LGHDT, YNNKEL (reference sequence).

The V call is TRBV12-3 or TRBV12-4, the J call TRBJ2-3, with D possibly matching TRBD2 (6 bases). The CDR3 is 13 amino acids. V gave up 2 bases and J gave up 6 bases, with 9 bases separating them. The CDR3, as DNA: TGTGCCAGCAGTTTACTAGCGTTGGATACGCAGTATTTT. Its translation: CASSLLALDTQYF.

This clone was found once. The CDR3 DNA reads as TGTGCCAGCAGCTTGACGTACGGGTATCAGGATCAGCCCCAGCATTTT. Its protein is CASSLTYGYQDQPQHF. The gene calls are TRBV5-6 and TRBJ1-5; unclear D gene. Germline CDR1 is SGHDT and CDR2 is YYEEEE. The CDR3 is made up of 16 amino acids. Trimming cost V 1 base and J 5 bases, with 16 bases left between them.

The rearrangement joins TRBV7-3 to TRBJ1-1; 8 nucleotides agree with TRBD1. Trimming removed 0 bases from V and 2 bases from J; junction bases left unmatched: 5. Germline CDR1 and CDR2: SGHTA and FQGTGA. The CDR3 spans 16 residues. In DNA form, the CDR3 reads TGTGCCAGCAGCTTAACGGCAGGGGGCCCAAACACTGAAGCTTTCTTT. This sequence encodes CASSLTAGGPNTEAFF.

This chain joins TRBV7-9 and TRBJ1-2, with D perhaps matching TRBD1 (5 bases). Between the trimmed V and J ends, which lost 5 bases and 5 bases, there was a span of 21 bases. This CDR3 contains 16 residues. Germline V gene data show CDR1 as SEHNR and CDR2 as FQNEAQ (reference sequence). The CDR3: CASSTALGGPGYGYTF. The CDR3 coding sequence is TGTGCCAGCAGCACCGCCCTCGGGGGTCCGGGATATGGCTACACCTTC.

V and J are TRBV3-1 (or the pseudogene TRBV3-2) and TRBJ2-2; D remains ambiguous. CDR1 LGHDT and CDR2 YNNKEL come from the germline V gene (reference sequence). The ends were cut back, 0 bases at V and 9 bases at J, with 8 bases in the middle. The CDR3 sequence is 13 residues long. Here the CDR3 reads CASSQEPKRELFF. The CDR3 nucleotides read TGTGCCAGCAGCCAAGAACCTAAGAGGGAGCTGTTTTTT.

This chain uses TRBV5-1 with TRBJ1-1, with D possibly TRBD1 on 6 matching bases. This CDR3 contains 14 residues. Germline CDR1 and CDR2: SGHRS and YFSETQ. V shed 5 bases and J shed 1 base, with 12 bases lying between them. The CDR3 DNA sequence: TGCGCCAGCAGTTCTCAGACAGGGAACACTGAAGCTTTCTTT. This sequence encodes CASSSQTGNTEAFF.

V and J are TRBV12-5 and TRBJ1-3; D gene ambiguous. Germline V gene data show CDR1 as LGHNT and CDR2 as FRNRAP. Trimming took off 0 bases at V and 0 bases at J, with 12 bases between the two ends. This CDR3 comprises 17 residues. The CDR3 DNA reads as TGTGCTAGTGGTTTGGTACCGGGTCCCCACTCTGGAAACACCATATATTTT. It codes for CASGLVPGPHSGNTIYF.

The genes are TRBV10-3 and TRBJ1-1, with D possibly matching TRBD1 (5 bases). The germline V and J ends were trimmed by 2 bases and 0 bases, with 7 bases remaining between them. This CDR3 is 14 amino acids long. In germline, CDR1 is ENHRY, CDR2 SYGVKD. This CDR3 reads CAISEAGMNTEAFF. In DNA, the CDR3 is TGTGCCATCAGTGAGGCAGGGATGAACACTGAAGCTTTCTTT.

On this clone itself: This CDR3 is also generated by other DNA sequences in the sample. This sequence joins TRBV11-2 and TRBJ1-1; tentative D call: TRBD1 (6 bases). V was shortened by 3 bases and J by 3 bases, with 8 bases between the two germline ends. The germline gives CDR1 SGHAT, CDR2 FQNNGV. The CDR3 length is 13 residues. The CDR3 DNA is TGTGCCAGCAGCTTCACAGGGTACACTGAAGCTTTCTTT. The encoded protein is CASSFTGYTEAFF. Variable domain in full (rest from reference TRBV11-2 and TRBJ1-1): EAGVAQSPRYKIIEKRQSVAFWCNPISGHATLYWYQQILGQGPKLLIQFQNNGVVDDSQLPKDRFSAERLKGVDSTLKIQPAKLEDSAVYLCASSFTGYTEAFFGQGTRLTVV.

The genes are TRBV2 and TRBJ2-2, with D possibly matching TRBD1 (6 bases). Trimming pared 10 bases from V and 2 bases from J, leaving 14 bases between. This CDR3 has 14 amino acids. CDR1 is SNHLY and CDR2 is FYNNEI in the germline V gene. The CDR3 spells CATFRDINTGELFF. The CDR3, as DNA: TGTGCCACCTTTCGGGACATAAACACCGGGGAGCTGTTTTTT.

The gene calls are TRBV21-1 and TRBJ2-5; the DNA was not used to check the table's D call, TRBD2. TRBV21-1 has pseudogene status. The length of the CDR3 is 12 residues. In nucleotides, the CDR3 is TGTGCCAGCAGCCTAAAGCGGGAGACCCAGTACTTC. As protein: CASSLKRETQYF.

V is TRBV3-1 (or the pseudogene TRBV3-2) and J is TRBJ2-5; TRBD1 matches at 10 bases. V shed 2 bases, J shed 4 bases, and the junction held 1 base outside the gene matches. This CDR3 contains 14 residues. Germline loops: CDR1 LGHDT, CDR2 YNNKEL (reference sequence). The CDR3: CASSQRTGGETQYF. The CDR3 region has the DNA TGTGCCAGCAGCCAAAGGACAGGGGGAGAGACCCAGTACTTC.